This T cell receptor beta chain was found in a study of blood T cell repertoires in COVID-19. Background on the study: COVID-19 samples from acute and convalescent phases originated in the United States, Italy and Spain. In each case, the material was cDNA or gDNA derived from T cells, B-cell-depleted T cells, or PBMCs.

Germline CDR1 is SGHVS and CDR2 is FQNEAQ. V lost 9 bases, J lost 8 bases, and 11 bases stayed unmatched. CDR3 length: 15 residues. Authors' analysis steps: Nucleated cell number was recorded as an estimate derived from reference gene primer amplification. The table came from immunoSEQ multiplex PCR; TCRdb's copy has only in-frame clones and leaves some out. V and J calls and clone size follow that table, whereas D and trimming were derived from the DNA. Altogether 450,000 or so clones are present, approximately 90% being singletons, with the ten largest covering roughly 0.76%. The source is a man aged 18 to 30 with COVID-19, enrolled during active disease. The V and J genes are TRBV7-8 and TRBJ2-1, with TRBD2 matching over 12 bases. The sample comprised peripheral blood. The chain's CDR3 is CASQGLAGPGDEQFF. CDR3 nucleotides: TGTGCCAGTCAGGGACTAGCGGGCCCCGGCGATGAGCAGTTCTTC. Full variable domain (remainder filled in from reference TRBV7-8 and TRBJ2-1): GAGVSQSPRYKVAKRGQDVALRCDPISGHVSLFWYQQALGQGPEFLTYFQNEAQLDKSGLPSDRFFAERPEGSVSTLKIQRTQQEDSAVYLCASQGLAGPGDEQFFGPGTRLTVL.